Presented here are 30 T cell receptor beta chains from one specimen sequenced in a study of T cell clonality in common variable immunodeficiency. Data came from immunoSEQ multiplex PCR; TCRdb stores just in-frame clones and leaves some out. The table lists fewer than 75,000 clones, with no singletons. Source material: peripheral blood mononuclear cells. All receptors derive from a person aged 18 to 75 in good health.

This clone was picked up many times. The read falls 3 residues short of the CDR3 end, and the missing part is taken from the germline J gene. The chain couples TRBV5-4 to TRBJ1-1, with 8 bases matching TRBD1. The CDR3 spans 14 residues. Losses at the gene ends were 3 bases for V and 2 bases for J; bases not matched to a gene: 3. Germline-derived CDR1 and CDR2 are SGHNT and YYREEE (reference sequence). The chain's CDR3 is CASSSGTGNTEAFF. Incomplete CDR3 DNA: TGTGCCAGCAGCTCCGGGACAGGAAACACTGAA.

In its sample, this clone was seen a few times. It differs at one base from a far larger clone, so likely a read error. The DNA ends 3 residues before the CDR3 does, and the rest of the CDR3 is filled in from the germline J gene. The rearrangement links TRBV2 to TRBJ1-6; D is unclear. V lost 2 bases and J lost 5, with 4 bases in between. Germline loops: CDR1 SNHLY, CDR2 FYNNEI. The CDR3 consists of 13 residues. The covered CDR3 bases are TGTGCCAGCAGTGAAAGGGATAATTCACCC. Translation gives CASSERDNSP. The entire CDR3 reads CASSERDNSPLHF.

This clone was detected many times. The CDR3 is cut off 3 residues early in the read; its end comes from the germline J gene. This chain joins TRBV18 and TRBJ1-5, with D unclear. V lost 4 bases and J 5 bases, leaving 9 bases between the germline ends. This CDR3 has 13 residues. Germline loops: CDR1 KGHSH, CDR2 LQKENI. CDR3 DNA, as far as it was read: TGTGCCAGCTCACAAGGGCGAGATCAGCCC. Its protein is CASSQGRDQP. The complete CDR3 sequence is CASSQGRDQPQHF.

At least ten counts were recorded for this clone. The observed sequence ends 3 residues before the CDR3 terminus, with the missing tail filled in from the germline J gene. V and J are TRBV28 and TRBJ2-5; D is unclear. This CDR3 contains 14 residues. V lost 1 base, J lost 1 base, and 7 bases lay in between. Germline-derived CDR1 and CDR2 are MDHEN and SYDVKM. CDR3 amino acids: CASSLFDFQETQYF. CDR3 DNA, as far as it was read: TGTGCCAGCAGTTTATTCGACTTCCAAGAGACC.

This clone came up many times. From the germline J gene comes the end of the CDR3, since the read stops 3 residues before it. This chain connects TRBV28 to TRBJ2-7; D is possibly TRBD2 (5 bases). V was cut by 2 bases and J by 4 bases, with 9 bases left in between. The CDR3 has 13 residues. CDR1 and CDR2 (germline): MDHEN, SYDVKM. CDR3 DNA, as far as it was read: TGTGCCAGCAGTTTACTTACTAGTTACGAG. It yields the protein CASSLLTSYE. The CDR3 reads in full as CASSLLTSYEQYF.

Ten or more counts support this clone. The read falls 3 residues short of the CDR3 end, and the missing part is taken from the germline J gene. The chain carries TRBV7-3 and TRBJ2-1, with a possible D match to TRBD2 (6 bases). Trimming cost V 5 bases and J 5 bases, with 16 bases left between them. Germline assignment: CDR1 SGHTA and CDR2 FQGTGA. The CDR3 covers 15 residues. The CDR3 sequence is CASSPMTRRNNEQFF. The DNA read from the CDR3 is TGTGCCAGCAGCCCAATGACTAGGCGCAACAATGAG.

This clone was recorded many times. Read data end 3 residues before the CDR3 end; the end is taken from the germline J gene. This chain connects TRBV18 to TRBJ1-4; 8 bases match TRBD1. This CDR3 has 14 amino acids. Trimming cost V 6 bases and J 6 bases; bases outside gene matches: 6. Germline V gene data show CDR1 as KGHSH and CDR2 as LQKENI. The CDR3 sequence is CASSQGAGDEKLFF. The covered CDR3 bases are TGTGCCAGCTCCCAGGGGGCGGGAGATGAAAAA.

This clone was seen many times. The junction departs from the called germline gene at one end, perhaps through a read error. The missing CDR3 end, 3 residues past where the read stops, is filled in from the germline J gene. The chain joins TRBV6-1 to TRBJ2-3; perhaps TRBD2 as D (5 bases). There are 12 residues in the CDR3. Per germline, CDR1 MNHNS and CDR2 SASEGT. CDR3 bases read: TGTGCCAGCAGGGAAGGAGGAGATACG. This sequence encodes CASREGGDT. The full CDR3 protein is CASREGGDTQYF.

This clone was found many times. The CDR3 end falls 3 residues outside the read, so it is completed with the germline J gene. The chain employs TRBV7-3 and TRBJ2-2, with D possibly being TRBD1 (6 bases). The CDR3 spans 16 residues. V shed 1 base and J shed 1 base, with 10 bases lying between them. Germline values: CDR1 SGHTA, CDR2 FQGTGA. The part of the CDR3 DNA that was read is TGTGCCAGCAGCTTAAACGGCAGGGGGAACACCGGGGAG. It yields the protein CASSLNGRGNTGE. The CDR3 in full is CASSLNGRGNTGELFF.

This clone showed up just a few times. Incomplete CDR3 DNA: TGTGCCAGCAGCCCGGAACAGGGGGCGAGGACTGAA. This encodes CASSPEQGARTE. The entire CDR3 is CASSPEQGARTEAFF. The chain uses TRBV11-2 and TRBJ1-1, with TRBD1 identical over 9 bases. The read is 3 residues too short to cover the CDR3 end, so that end is filled in from the germline J gene. This CDR3 is built from 15 residues. V shed 5 bases, J shed 5 bases, and the junction held 9 bases outside the gene matches. Germline V gene sequence: CDR1 SGHAT, CDR2 FQNNGV. Drawing the rest from reference TRBV11-2 and TRBJ1-1, the complete variable domain is EAGVAQSPRYKIIEKRQSVAFWCNPISGHATLYWYQQILGQGPKLLIQFQNNGVVDDSQLPKDRFSAERLKGVDSTLKIQPAKLEDSAVYLCASSPEQGARTEAFFGQGTRLTVV.

Many counts were recorded for this clone. With the read ending 3 residues before the CDR3 end, the germline J gene is used to fill in that end. The chain is built from TRBV6-2 or TRBV6-3 and TRBJ2-5; D is undetermined. In germline, CDR1 is MNHEY, CDR2 SVGEGT. The CDR3 is 14 residues long. V shed 5 bases and J shed 1 base, with 11 bases lying between them. The CDR3 here is CASSLLAGQETQYF. The part of the CDR3 DNA that was read is TGTGCCAGCAGTCTCTTGGCTGGCCAAGAGACC.

This clone appeared many times. The CDR3 end is not reached by the read, which stops 3 residues before it; the germline J gene fills it in. V and J are TRBV19 and TRBJ1-2; D unresolved. The CDR3 totals 15 residues. Trimming took 7 bases from V and 2 from J, leaving 17 bases between them. Germline CDR1 reads LNHDA; CDR2 reads SQIVND (reference sequence). The CDR3 sequence is CASILRAAQNYGYTF. The CDR3 bases that were read are TGTGCCAGTATTCTGAGGGCCGCCCAGAACTATGGC.

This clone showed up just a few times. Read data end 3 residues before the CDR3 end; the end is taken from the germline J gene. The chain couples TRBV2 to TRBJ1-1, with D possibly TRBD1 on 6 matching bases. The V end was cut by 6 bases, the J end by 4 bases, with 12 bases between. The CDR3 sequence is 13 residues long. From germline, CDR1 is SNHLY and CDR2 FYNNEI. The CDR3 loop reads CASRGQPGTEAFF. The sequenced part of the CDR3 DNA is TGTGCCAGCAGGGGACAACCTGGCACTGAA.

This clone occurred many times. The DNA ends 3 residues before the CDR3 does, and the rest of the CDR3 is filled in from the germline J gene. The chain links TRBV19 to TRBJ1-5; D gene unclear. Germline CDR1 and CDR2: LNHDA and SQIVND (reference sequence). The CDR3 is 12 residues long. Deletions cut 3 bases from V and 4 bases from J, with 4 bases between. The CDR3: CASSMSNQPQHF. Incomplete CDR3 DNA: TGTGCCAGTAGTATGTCAAATCAGCCC. The full variable domain, completed using reference TRBV19 and TRBJ1-5, is DGGITQSPKYLFRKEGQNVTLSCEQNLNHDAMYWYRQDPGQGLRLIYYSQIVNDFQKGDIAEGYSVSREKKESFPLTVTSAQKNPTAFYLCASSMSNQPQHFGDGTRLSIL.

With regard to this clone: The read ends 3 residues early relative to the CDR3; the germline J gene fills the gap. The genes are TRBV11-2 and TRBJ2-7, with TRBD2 matching 9 bases. CDR3 length equals 15 residues. The ends lost 4 bases at V and 5 bases at J; junction bases unmatched: 9. From germline, CDR1 is SGHAT and CDR2 FQNNGV. CDR3 DNA, as far as it was read: TGTGCCAGCAGCTCCCTAGCGGGAAGGTGGAACGAG. It translates to CASSSLAGRWNE. The whole CDR3 protein is CASSSLAGRWNEQYF.

The sample holds many counts of this clone. The read ends 3 residues shy of where the CDR3 ends; the end is completed using the germline J gene. The chain has TRBV11-2 and TRBJ1-1, with no clear D. The CDR3 totals 13 residues. Germline V lookup: CDR1 SGHAT, CDR2 FQNNGV. V lost 4 bases, J lost 1 base, and 7 bases lay in between. The CDR3 loop reads CASSSTGNTEAFF. The CDR3 DNA, read in part, is TGTGCCAGCAGCTCCACTGGGAACACTGAA.

Many counts were recorded for this clone. Read sequence stops 3 residues before the CDR3 end, and the germline J gene provides the missing end. The chain employs TRBV15 and TRBJ2-1, with 9 bases identical to TRBD2. This CDR3 is built from 20 residues. Germline assignment: CDR1 LNHNV and CDR2 YYDKDF (reference sequence). J lost 0 bases, V lost 5 bases, and 17 bases had no gene match. The CDR3 here is CATSARGVGNSGSSYNEQFF. Partial CDR3 DNA: TGTGCCACCAGCGCTCGGGGGGTTGGCAATAGCGGGAGCTCCTACAATGAG.

This clone was found many times. The observed sequence ends 3 residues before the CDR3 terminus, with the missing tail filled in from the germline J gene. The genes are TRBV19 and TRBJ1-1; D not resolved. V was pared by 7 bases and J by 0 bases, with 3 bases between. The V gene's germline CDR1 is LNHDA and CDR2 SQIVND (reference sequence). The CDR3 sequence is 11 residues long. The CDR3 protein is CASKVNTEAFF. CDR3 DNA (partial): TGTGCCAGTAAGGTGAACACTGAA.

This clone has a count of ten or more. The read comes to an end 3 residues before the CDR3 does, leaving the germline J gene to fill in the end. V usage is TRBV7-9 and J usage is TRBJ1-2, with TRBD1 as a possible D gene (5 bases). From germline, CDR1 is SEHNR and CDR2 FQNEAQ (reference sequence). The CDR3 sequence is 12 residues long. The sequenced part of the CDR3 DNA is TGTGCCAGCAGCCCAACAGGAATGGGC. Protein product: CASSPTGMG. In full, the CDR3 is CASSPTGMGYTF.

This clone was counted many times. The CDR3 end is not reached by the read, which stops 3 residues before it; the germline J gene fills it in. This rearrangement joins TRBV5-1 to TRBJ1-2; D is undetermined. Trimming shortened V by 1 base and J by 2 bases, and 12 bases separated the two germline ends. CDR3 length: 15 amino acids. Germline CDR1 reads SGHRS; CDR2 reads YFSETQ. Incomplete CDR3 DNA: TGCGCCAGCAGCTTGCCGGGGAGTGGAAACTATGGC. Protein: CASSLPGSGNYG. The full CDR3 is CASSLPGSGNYGYTF.

This clone was found many times. The sequenced fragment ends 3 residues before the CDR3 boundary, so the rest is inferred from the germline J gene. The V call is TRBV2, the J call TRBJ2-7; no definite D call. In germline, CDR1 is SNHLY, CDR2 FYNNEI. V was pared by 5 bases and J by 3 bases, with 5 bases between. The CDR3 length is 11 residues. The DNA read from the CDR3 is TGTGCCAGCAGTCCTTACTACGAG. This codes for CASSPYYE. The whole CDR3 region reads CASSPYYEQYF.

This clone was seen at least ten times. The read ends 3 residues before the CDR3 terminus; that terminus is restored from the germline J gene. The chain links TRBV7-9 to TRBJ1-5, with D unresolved. The CDR3 runs 13 residues. V lost 10 bases and J 1 base, leaving 11 bases between the germline ends. CDR1 is SEHNR and CDR2 is FQNEAQ in the germline V gene (reference sequence). Here the CDR3 reads CATSTQSNQPQHF. Incomplete CDR3 DNA: TGTGCCACCTCAACACAGAGCAATCAGCCC.

This clone was detected many times. Read coverage stops 3 residues before the CDR3 terminus; the germline J gene supplies the remainder. This rearrangement joins TRBV29-1 to TRBJ2-1, with 8 bases matching TRBD2. CDR3 length: 13 residues. Germline loops: CDR1 SQVTM, CDR2 ANQGSEA. V shed 6 bases and J 4 bases; nucleotides not matched to a gene: 5. Partial CDR3 DNA: TGCAGCGTCCCGGGAGGGGGATACAATGAG. The encoded protein is CSVPGGGYNE. The entire CDR3 protein reads CSVPGGGYNEQFF.

This clone was detected only a few times. Coverage ceases 3 residues before the CDR3 finishes, and the germline J gene fills in the end. V is TRBV30 and J is TRBJ2-1, with TRBD2 identical over 11 bases. This CDR3 contains 13 residues. The junction had 3 bases not matched to a gene; V was cut back by 7 bases and J by 4 bases. CDR1 is GTSNPN and CDR2 is SVGIG in the germline V gene (reference sequence). CDR3 DNA (partial): TGTGCCTCCGGGACTAGCGGTTACAATGAG. Its translation: CASGTSGYNE. The whole CDR3 sequence is CASGTSGYNEQFF.

This clone has at least ten counts. From the germline J gene comes the end of the CDR3, since the read stops 3 residues before it. The V gene is TRBV4-1, the J gene TRBJ1-6, with 7 bases identical to TRBD1. J gave up 5 bases and V 0 bases, and 4 bases lay outside the gene matches. CDR1 and CDR2 from the germline V gene are MGHRA and YSYEKL. The CDR3 contains 16 residues. The CDR3 region is CASSQETGADNSPLHF. The sequenced part of the CDR3 DNA is TGCGCCAGCAGCCAAGAAACAGGGGCTGATAATTCACCC.

This clone was seen at least ten times. The CDR3 is cut off 3 residues early in the read; its end comes from the germline J gene. The chain uses TRBV7-9 and TRBJ2-3; TRBD1 is a possible D gene (5 bases). The CDR3 sequence is 15 residues long. The V gene's germline CDR1 is SEHNR and CDR2 FQNEAQ (reference sequence). With 1 base removed from V and 2 bases from J, the gap between germline ends came to 10 bases. Partial CDR3 DNA: TGTGCCAGCAGCTTAGGACAGACAGACACAGATACG. Translation: CASSLGQTDTDT. The whole CDR3 is CASSLGQTDTDTQYF.

Note on this clone: The read comes to an end 3 residues before the CDR3 does, leaving the germline J gene to fill in the end. The chain has TRBV6-4 and TRBJ1-5; D gene ambiguous. The CDR3 consists of 12 residues. Trimming removed 8 bases from V and 3 bases from J, with 8 bases in between. CDR1 is MRHNA, CDR2 SNTAGT, per germline. The CDR3 reads CASHSDNQPQHF. CDR3 DNA (partial): TGTGCCAGCCACTCCGACAATCAGCCC.

This clone was counted a few times. The sequence runs out 3 residues before the end of the CDR3; the remainder is reconstructed from the germline J gene. This chain joins TRBV5-1 and TRBJ1-2; TRBD1 agrees at 11 bases. CDR1 and CDR2 (germline): SGHRS, YFSETQ. The CDR3 covers 15 residues. The covered CDR3 bases are TGCGCCAGCAGCTTGGACCGGGACAGGGGGGAAGGC. It translates to CASSLDRDRGEG. The entire CDR3 protein reads CASSLDRDRGEGYTF. Using reference TRBV5-1 and TRBJ1-2 for the parts outside the CDR3, the full variable domain is KAGVTQTPRYLIKTRGQQVTLSCSPISGHRSVSWYQQTPGQGLQFLFEYFSETQRNKGNFPGRFSGRQFSNSRSEMNVSTLELGDSALYLCASSLDRDRGEGYTFGSGTRLTVV.

This clone was detected ten times or more. The read ends 3 residues before the CDR3 terminus; that terminus is restored from the germline J gene. The J gene is TRBJ1-1, the V gene TRBV11-2; 7 bases agree with TRBD1. With V trimmed by 2 bases and J by 0 bases, 3 bases remained unmatched. This CDR3 has 15 residues. CDR1 and CDR2 from the germline V gene are SGHAT and FQNNGV. Partial CDR3 DNA: TGTGCCAGCAGCTTACAGGGACAGTTGAACACTGAA. As protein: CASSLQGQLNTE. The full-length CDR3 reads as CASSLQGQLNTEAFF.

Many counts were recorded for this clone. With the read ending 3 residues before the CDR3 end, the germline J gene is used to fill in that end. The chain employs TRBV5-8 and TRBJ1-1; 9 nucleotides match TRBD1. Germline CDR1 is SGHTS and CDR2 is YDEGEE. V shed 3 bases and J 6 bases; nucleotides not matched to a gene: 6. The CDR3 has 14 amino acids. The sequenced CDR3 bases are TGTGCCAGCAGCTACGGGACAGGGAGCTCTGAA. Translated, it gives CASSYGTGSSE. The CDR3 in full is CASSYGTGSSEAFF.